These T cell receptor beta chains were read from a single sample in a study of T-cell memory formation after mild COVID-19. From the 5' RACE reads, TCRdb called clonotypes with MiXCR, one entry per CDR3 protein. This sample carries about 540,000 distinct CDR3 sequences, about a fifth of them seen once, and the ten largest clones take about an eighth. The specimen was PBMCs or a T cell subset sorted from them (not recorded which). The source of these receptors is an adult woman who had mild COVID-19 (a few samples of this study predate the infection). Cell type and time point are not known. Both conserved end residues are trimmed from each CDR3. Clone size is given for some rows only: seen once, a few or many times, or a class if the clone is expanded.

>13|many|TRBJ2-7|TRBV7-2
ASKLTGTGAYEQY
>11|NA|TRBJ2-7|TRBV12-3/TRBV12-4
ASSFPGGFEQY
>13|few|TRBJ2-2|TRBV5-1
ASSLSQPGTGELF
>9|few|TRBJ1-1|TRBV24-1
ATSDGTEAF
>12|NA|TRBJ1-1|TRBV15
ATSRDSDYTEAF
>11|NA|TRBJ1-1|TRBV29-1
SVEVGGNTEAF
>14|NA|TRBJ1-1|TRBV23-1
ASSQSGGGWNTEAF
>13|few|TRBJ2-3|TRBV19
ASSMGQGATDTQY
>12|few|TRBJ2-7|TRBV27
ASSLSGQLYEQY
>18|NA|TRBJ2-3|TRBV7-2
ASSLGGGAVYSVVRGTQY
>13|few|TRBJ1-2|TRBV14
ASSQDHPRGYGYT
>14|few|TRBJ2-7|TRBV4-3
ASSLGPGTAAYEQY
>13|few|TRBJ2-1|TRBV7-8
ASRNRGASIGEQF
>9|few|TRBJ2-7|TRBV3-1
ASSQRAEQY
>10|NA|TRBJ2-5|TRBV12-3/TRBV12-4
ASSQPGETQY
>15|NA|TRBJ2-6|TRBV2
ASRGLAGGLRANVLT
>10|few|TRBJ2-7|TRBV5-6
ASSLGLSEQY
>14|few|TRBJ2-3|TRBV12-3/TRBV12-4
ASSSSTSGPTDTQY
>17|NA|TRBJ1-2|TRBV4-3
ASSQDDGRGVVVGYGYT
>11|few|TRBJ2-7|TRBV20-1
SADTRTSYEQY
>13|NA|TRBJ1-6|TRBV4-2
ASSQDETHNSPLH
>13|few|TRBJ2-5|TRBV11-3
ASSLASHTQETQY
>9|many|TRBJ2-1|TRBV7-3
ASSSSGEQF
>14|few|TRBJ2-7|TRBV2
ASSAPRDRSSYEQY
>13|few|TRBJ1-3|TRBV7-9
ASSLRQHSGNTIY
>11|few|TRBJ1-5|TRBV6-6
ASSPTENQPQH
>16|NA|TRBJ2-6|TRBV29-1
SAHLTSGVKAGANVLT
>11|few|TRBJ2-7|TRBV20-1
SARPGLHDEQY
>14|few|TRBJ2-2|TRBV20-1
SARATRVTNTGELF
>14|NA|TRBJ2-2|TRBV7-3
ASSFPGDGRTGELF
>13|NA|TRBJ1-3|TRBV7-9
ASSSLDGGGNTIY
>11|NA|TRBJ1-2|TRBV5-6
ASSLDIPTGYT
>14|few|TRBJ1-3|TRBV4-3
ASSPRVGASGNTIY
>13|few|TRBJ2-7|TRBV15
ATSRGQGFKDEQY
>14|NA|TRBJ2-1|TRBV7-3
ASSLGVGSSYNEQF
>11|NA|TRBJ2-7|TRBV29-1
SVQGPSSYEQY
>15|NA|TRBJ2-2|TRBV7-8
ASSLLGLGIGTGELF
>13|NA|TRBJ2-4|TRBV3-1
ASSQAEGAKNIQY
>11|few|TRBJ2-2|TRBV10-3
ATTGALAGELF
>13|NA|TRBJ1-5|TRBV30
AWSDRGLSNQPQH
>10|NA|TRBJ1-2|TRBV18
ASSPENYGYT
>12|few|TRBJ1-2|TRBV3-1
ASSRTESISGYT
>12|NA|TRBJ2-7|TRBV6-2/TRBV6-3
ASSYSRRAYEQY
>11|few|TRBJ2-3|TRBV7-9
ASKREGTDTQY
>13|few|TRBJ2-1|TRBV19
ASSVDRASYNEQF
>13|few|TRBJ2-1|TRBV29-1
SPWGTSGTEGEQF
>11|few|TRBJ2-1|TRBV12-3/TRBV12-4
ASTQREINEQF
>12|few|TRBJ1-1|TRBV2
ASSGQGLGTEAF
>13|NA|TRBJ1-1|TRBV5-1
ASSLDGGGHTEAF
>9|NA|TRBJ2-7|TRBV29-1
SVERDRGQY
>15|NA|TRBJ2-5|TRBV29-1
SVVLGRSGQGQETQY
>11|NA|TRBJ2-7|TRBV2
ASRGSPSYEQY